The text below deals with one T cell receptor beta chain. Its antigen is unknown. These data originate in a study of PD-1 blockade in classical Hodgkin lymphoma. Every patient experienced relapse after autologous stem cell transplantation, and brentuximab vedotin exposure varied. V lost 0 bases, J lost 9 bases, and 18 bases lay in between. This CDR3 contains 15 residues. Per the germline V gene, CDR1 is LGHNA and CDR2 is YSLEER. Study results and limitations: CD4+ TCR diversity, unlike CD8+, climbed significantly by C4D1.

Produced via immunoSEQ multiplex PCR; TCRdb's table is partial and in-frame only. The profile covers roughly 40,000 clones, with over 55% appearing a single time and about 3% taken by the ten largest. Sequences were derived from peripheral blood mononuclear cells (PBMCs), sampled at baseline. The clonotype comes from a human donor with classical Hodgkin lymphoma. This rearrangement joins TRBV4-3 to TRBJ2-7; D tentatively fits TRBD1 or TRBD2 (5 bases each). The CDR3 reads CASSQDLALPGGQYF. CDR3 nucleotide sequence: TGCGCCAGCAGCCAAGATCTAGCACTACCTGGGGGGCAGTACTTC.